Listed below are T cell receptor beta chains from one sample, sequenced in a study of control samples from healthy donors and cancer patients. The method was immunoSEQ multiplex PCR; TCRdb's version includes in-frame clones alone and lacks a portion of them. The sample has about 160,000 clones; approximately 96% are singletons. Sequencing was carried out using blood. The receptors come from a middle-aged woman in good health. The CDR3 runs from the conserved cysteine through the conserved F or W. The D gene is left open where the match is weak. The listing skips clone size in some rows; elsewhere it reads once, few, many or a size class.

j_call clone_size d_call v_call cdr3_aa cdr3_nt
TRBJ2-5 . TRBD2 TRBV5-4 CASSPPGGRETQYF TGTGCCAGCAGCCCTCCCGGGGGGAGGGAGACCCAGTACTTC
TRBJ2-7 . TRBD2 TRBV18 CASSPRGTSPLEQYF TGTGCCAGCTCACCCCGGGGGACTAGCCCCCTAGAGCAGTACTTC
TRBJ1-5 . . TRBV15 CATSRDRDTRTSPQHF TGTGCCACCAGCAGAGATAGGGACACCCGGACTTCACCCCAGCATTTT
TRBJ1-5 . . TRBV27 CASSLVAGMGDQPQHF TGTGCCAGCAGTTTAGTTGCGGGTATGGGCGATCAGCCCCAGCATTTT
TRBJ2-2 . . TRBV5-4 CASRYSGEGTGELFF TGTGCCAGCAGATATAGCGGAGAGGGTACCGGGGAGCTGTTTTTT
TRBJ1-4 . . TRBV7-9 CASSLEGQLNEKLFF TGTGCCAGCAGCTTAGAGGGACAACTAAATGAAAAACTGTTTTTT
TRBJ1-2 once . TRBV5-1 CASSLVSGAPGGYTF TGCGCCAGCAGCTTGGTCTCAGGGGCGCCGGGTGGCTACACCTTC
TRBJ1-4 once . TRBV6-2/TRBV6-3 CASSSTGGVNEKLFF TGTGCCAGCAGTTCTACGGGAGGAGTTAATGAAAAACTGTTTTTT
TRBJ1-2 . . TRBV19 CASSIPRSNYGYTF TGTGCCAGTAGTATTCCACGGTCTAACTATGGCTACACCTTC
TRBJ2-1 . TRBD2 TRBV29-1 CSVETPWLAGGPDEQFF TGCAGCGTTGAAACCCCCTGGCTAGCGGGAGGGCCCGATGAGCAGTTCTTC
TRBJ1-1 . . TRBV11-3 CASSPRGQSEAFF TGTGCCAGCAGCCCCCGGGGCCAGAGTGAAGCTTTCTTT
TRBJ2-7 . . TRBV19 CASSIWAGPSSYEQYF TGTGCCAGTAGTATATGGGCAGGTCCTAGCTCCTACGAGCAGTACTTC
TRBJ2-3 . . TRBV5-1 CASSHNREGTQYF TGCGCCAGCAGTCATAACAGGGAAGGTACGCAGTATTTT
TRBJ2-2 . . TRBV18 CASSLRSGATGELFF TGTGCCAGCTCACTTCGGTCGGGGGCCACCGGGGAGCTGTTTTTT
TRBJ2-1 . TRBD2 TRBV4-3 CASSPTSGTYNEQFF TGCGCCAGCAGCCCAACTAGCGGCACCTACAATGAGCAGTTCTTC
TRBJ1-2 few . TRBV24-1 CATSDLNNQKGYTF TGTGCCACCAGTGATTTGAATAACCAAAAGGGCTACACCTTC
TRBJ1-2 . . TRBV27 CASSLDRLNYGYTF TGTGCCAGCAGCCTGGACCGACTTAACTATGGCTACACCTTC
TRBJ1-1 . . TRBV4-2 CASSQGQVNTEAFF TGTGCCAGCAGCCAAGGACAGGTGAACACTGAAGCTTTCTTT
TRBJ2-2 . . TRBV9 CASSGDGGGGELFF TGTGCCAGCAGCGGGGACGGCGGAGGCGGGGAGCTGTTTTTT
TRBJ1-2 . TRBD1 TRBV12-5 CASGLAGGASSGYTF TGTGCTAGTGGCCTCGCAGGGGGCGCGAGCTCTGGCTACACCTTC
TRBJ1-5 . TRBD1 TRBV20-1 CSASRSDREDQPQHF TGCAGTGCTAGTAGGTCTGACAGGGAGGATCAGCCCCAGCATTTT
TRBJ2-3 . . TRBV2 CASREGILGEMADTQYF TGTGCCAGCAGGGAAGGAATACTAGGGGAAATGGCAGATACGCAGTATTTT
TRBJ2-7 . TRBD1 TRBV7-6 CASSLAPGQPYEQYF TGTGCCAGCAGCTTAGCCCCGGGACAGCCATACGAGCAGTACTTC
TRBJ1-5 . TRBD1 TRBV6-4 CASRPGQRSNQPQHF TGTGCCAGCAGACCGGGACAGAGGAGCAATCAGCCCCAGCATTTT
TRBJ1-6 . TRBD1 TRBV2 CASREGQANNSPLHF TGTGCCAGCAGGGAGGGACAGGCAAATAATTCACCCCTCCACTTT
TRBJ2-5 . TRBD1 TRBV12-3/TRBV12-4 CASSIRGRETQYF TGTGCCAGCAGTATCAGGGGGAGAGAGACCCAGTACTTC
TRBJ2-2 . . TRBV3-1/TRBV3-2 CASSPLGFNTGELFF TGTGCCAGCAGCCCCCTCGGCTTTAACACCGGGGAGCTGTTTTTT
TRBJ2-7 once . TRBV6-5 CASSYRERGHEQYF TGTGCCAGCAGTTACCGGGAAAGAGGGCACGAGCAGTACTTC
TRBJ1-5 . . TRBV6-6 CASSPNYSNQPQHF TGTGCCAGCAGCCCCAACTATAGCAATCAGCCCCAGCATTTT
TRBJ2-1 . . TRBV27 CASSSIPNEQFF TGTGCCAGCAGTTCCATACCCAATGAGCAGTTCTTC
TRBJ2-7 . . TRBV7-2 CASSLDWNSYEQYF TGTGCCAGCAGCTTAGACTGGAACTCCTACGAGCAGTACTTC
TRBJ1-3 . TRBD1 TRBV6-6 CASSERQGANGNTIYF TGTGCCAGCAGCGAGAGGCAGGGGGCAAATGGAAACACCATATATTTT
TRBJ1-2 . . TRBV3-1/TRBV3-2 CASSLRNYGYTF TGTGCCAGCAGCCTACGGAACTATGGCTACACCTTC
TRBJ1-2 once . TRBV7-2 CASSLGTALPYGYTF TGTGCCAGCAGCTTAGGGACAGCTCTTCCTTATGGCTACACCTTC
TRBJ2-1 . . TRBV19 CASSSRRDEQFF TGTGCCAGTAGCTCACGGCGGGATGAGCAGTTCTTC
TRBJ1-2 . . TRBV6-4 CASRVRTATNYGYTF TGTGCCAGCAGAGTGCGGACAGCGACTAACTATGGCTACACCTTC
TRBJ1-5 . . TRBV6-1 CASSESSSTFQPQHF TGTGCCAGCAGTGAAAGTTCGTCGACCTTTCAGCCCCAGCATTTT
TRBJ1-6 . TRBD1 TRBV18 CASSPRQGASPLHF TGTGCCAGCTCACCGCGACAGGGGGCTTCACCCCTCCACTTT
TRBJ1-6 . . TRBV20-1 CSARQDSPLHF TGCAGTGCTCGACAGGATTCACCCCTCCACTTT